The 3 T cell receptor beta chains in this list originate from one sample, sequenced in a study of CD8+ T cells in alopecia areata. RNA was extracted and reverse transcribed into cDNA as the sequencing template. TCRdb's table, derived via immunoSEQ multiplex PCR, lists solely in-frame clones and lacks some. Of about 150,000 clones in the sample, approximately 53% are singletons; the top ten hold roughly 19%. Sequencing used CD8+ T cells sorted from blood, obtained at week 0. All receptors come from a human donor with alopecia areata.

For this clone: A read error may account for a junction end that differs from germline. The chain couples TRBV9 to TRBJ2-1; perhaps TRBD2 as D (6 bases). The CDR3 is 15 residues long. Germline CDR1 SGDLS, CDR2 YYNGEE. The CDR3: CASRVAPGAYNEQFF. DNA of the CDR3: TGTGCCAGCAGGGTAGCCCCGGGGGCCTACAATGAGCAGTTCTTC.

V usage is TRBV5-6 and J usage is TRBJ2-2, with D maybe TRBD2 (6 bases). Germline V gene lookup returns CDR1 SGHDT and CDR2 YYEEEE. The CDR3 runs 16 residues. V shed 6 bases and J shed 7 bases, with 22 bases lying between them. The CDR3, as DNA: TGTGCCAGCATATCCGGGTCTAGCGAGTACAGCGGGGAGCTGTTTTTT. This codes for CASISGSSEYSGELFF.

The rearrangement links TRBV27 to TRBJ2-3; 10 bases line up with TRBD1. The V gene end was trimmed by 4 bases and the J gene end by 5 bases; junction bases not matched to a gene: 9. The CDR3 is 16 residues long. Germline CDR1 reads MNHEY; CDR2 reads SMNVEV (reference sequence). This CDR3 reads CASSSDRGRFLDTQYF. The CDR3 coding sequence is TGTGCCAGCAGTTCCGACAGGGGGCGATTCCTAGATACGCAGTATTTT.